The rows below give T cell receptor beta chains drawn from one sample of a study of T cells in Graves' hyperthyroidism and ophthalmopathy. Using its own MiXCR run on the multiplex PCR reads, TCRdb lists one record per CDR3 protein. Here the sample spans about 720,000 distinct CDR3 sequences, 15% to 20% being singletons. Sequenced: blood. The receptors derive from a woman aged 45-65 years with Graves' hyperthyroidism that later progressed to Graves' ophthalmopathy. Both conserved end residues are part of each CDR3. Each record gives: D gene, V gene, J gene, clone size, CDR3 DNA, CDR3 protein. The D gene is left open where the match is weak. A row's size may be missing; if present it is once, few, many or a size class.

d_call: TRBD1; v_call: TRBV11-2; j_call: TRBJ1-6; clone_size: many; cdr3_nt: TGTGCCAGCAGCCCACCCGGACAGGGTGGTTCACCCCTCCACTTT; cdr3_aa: CASSPPGQGGSPLHF
d_call: .; v_call: TRBV6-1; j_call: TRBJ1-2; clone_size: few; cdr3_nt: TGTGCCAGCAGGACCGGGACCGGGATTGACTATGGCTACACCTTC; cdr3_aa: CASRTGTGIDYGYTF
d_call: .; v_call: TRBV27; j_call: TRBJ1-4; clone_size: .; cdr3_nt: TGTGCCAGCAGCCCTCGGGTCCTAAGGGGGAAACTGTTTTTT; cdr3_aa: CASSPRVLRGKLFF
d_call: .; v_call: TRBV25-1; j_call: TRBJ2-7; clone_size: once; cdr3_nt: TGTGCCAGCAGTGAGACAGCCTACTACGAGCAGTACTTC; cdr3_aa: CASSETAYYEQYF
d_call: TRBD1; v_call: TRBV5-1; j_call: TRBJ1-4; clone_size: many; cdr3_nt: TGCGCCAGCAGCCCGACGGGACAGAGGAGTGAAAAACTGTTTTTT; cdr3_aa: CASSPTGQRSEKLFF
d_call: TRBD1; v_call: TRBV12-3/TRBV12-4; j_call: TRBJ2-7; clone_size: many; cdr3_nt: TGTGCCAGCAGCCCGGGACAGAAACACTACGAGCAGTACTTC; cdr3_aa: CASSPGQKHYEQYF
d_call: .; v_call: TRBV5-6; j_call: TRBJ1-4; clone_size: few; cdr3_nt: TGTGCCAGCAGCTTGGGAGGGGACGGAGAAAAACTGTTTTTT; cdr3_aa: CASSLGGDGEKLFF
d_call: .; v_call: TRBV7-9; j_call: TRBJ1-1; clone_size: .; cdr3_nt: TGTGCCAGCAGCTTAGTAAGAGGGGTTAACACTGAAGCTTTCTTT; cdr3_aa: CASSLVRGVNTEAFF
d_call: TRBD1; v_call: TRBV6-1; j_call: TRBJ1-4; clone_size: many; cdr3_nt: TGTGCCAGCAGTAACTACAGGGGCCCGAATGAAAAACTGTTTTTT; cdr3_aa: CASSNYRGPNEKLFF
d_call: TRBD2; v_call: TRBV5-1; j_call: TRBJ2-3; clone_size: many; cdr3_nt: TGCGCCAGCAGCTCTGGGACTAGTGCAGATACGCAGTATTTT; cdr3_aa: CASSSGTSADTQYF
d_call: TRBD1; v_call: TRBV5-5; j_call: TRBJ1-2; clone_size: many; cdr3_nt: TGTGCCAGCAGCTTGGACAGGGGCGTCTATGGCTACACCTTC; cdr3_aa: CASSLDRGVYGYTF
d_call: .; v_call: TRBV20-1; j_call: TRBJ2-5; clone_size: many; cdr3_nt: TGCAGTGCTAGAGGACACGGCAAGGAGACCCAGTACTTC; cdr3_aa: CSARGHGKETQYF
d_call: TRBD2; v_call: TRBV7-9; j_call: TRBJ2-5; clone_size: .; cdr3_nt: TGTGCCAGCAGGTGGACTAGCGGGGGCCAGTACCAAGAGACCCAGTACTTC; cdr3_aa: CASRWTSGGQYQETQYF
d_call: TRBD2; v_call: TRBV2; j_call: TRBJ2-3; clone_size: few; cdr3_nt: TGTGCCAGCAATAAGTGGAAGGTAGCGGGGGGGCTCGGAGATACGCAGTATTTT; cdr3_aa: CASNKWKVAGGLGDTQYF
d_call: .; v_call: TRBV3-1; j_call: TRBJ1-1; clone_size: many; cdr3_nt: TGTGCCAGCAGAAATACAGGGAAGGCTGAAGCTTTCTTT; cdr3_aa: CASRNTGKAEAFF
d_call: .; v_call: TRBV5-1; j_call: TRBJ1-1; clone_size: .; cdr3_nt: TGCGCCAGCAGGTGGACAGAAAACACTGAAGCTTTCTTT; cdr3_aa: CASRWTENTEAFF
d_call: .; v_call: TRBV10-3; j_call: TRBJ2-2; clone_size: .; cdr3_nt: TGTGCCATCCCCCTTGGAGGACAGACGAACACCGGGGAGCTGTTTTTT; cdr3_aa: CAIPLGGQTNTGELFF
d_call: .; v_call: TRBV9; j_call: TRBJ2-5; clone_size: few; cdr3_nt: TGTGCCAGCAGCCCTGGGGTCAGCACAGAGACCCAGTACTTC; cdr3_aa: CASSPGVSTETQYF
d_call: TRBD1; v_call: TRBV27; j_call: TRBJ2-2; clone_size: .; cdr3_nt: TGTGCCAGCAGTTTGACAGGGGGCTTGGCCGGGGAGCTGTTTTTT; cdr3_aa: CASSLTGGLAGELFF
d_call: .; v_call: TRBV5-6; j_call: TRBJ1-2; clone_size: .; cdr3_nt: TGTGCCAGCAGCTTGGAATACCGGGACTCTCTAGGTGGCTACACCTTC; cdr3_aa: CASSLEYRDSLGGYTF
d_call: TRBD2; v_call: TRBV5-1; j_call: TRBJ2-1; clone_size: .; cdr3_nt: TGCGCCAGCAGCTTGGTGGTAGCGGGGGCCTACAATGAGCAGTTCTTC; cdr3_aa: CASSLVVAGAYNEQFF
d_call: TRBD1; v_call: TRBV20-1; j_call: TRBJ1-1; clone_size: .; cdr3_nt: TGCAGTGCGACCGGGACAGGGGTTCGAGCTTTCTTT; cdr3_aa: CSATGTGVRAFF
d_call: .; v_call: TRBV13; j_call: TRBJ1-6; clone_size: few; cdr3_nt: TGTGCCAGCAGGGGGGCTAATTCACCCCTCCACTTT; cdr3_aa: CASRGANSPLHF
d_call: .; v_call: TRBV29-1; j_call: TRBJ2-7; clone_size: .; cdr3_nt: TGCAGCGGGCGAGGGGCACTGGGGGAGCAGTACTTC; cdr3_aa: CSGRGALGEQYF
d_call: TRBD2; v_call: TRBV6-2/TRBV6-3; j_call: TRBJ2-2; clone_size: many; cdr3_nt: TGTGCCAGCAGTTACAACCTAGCGGGGGTTATTGACACCGGGGAGCTGTTTTTT; cdr3_aa: CASSYNLAGVIDTGELFF
d_call: .; v_call: TRBV5-1; j_call: TRBJ2-5; clone_size: few; cdr3_nt: TGCGCCAGCAGCTCTAACACATTGGAGAGATGGTCCCAGTACTTC; cdr3_aa: CASSSNTLERWSQYF
d_call: .; v_call: TRBV18; j_call: TRBJ1-2; clone_size: many; cdr3_nt: TGTGCCAGCTCACCTACCGATTCATTGGGGACACATGGCTACACCTTC; cdr3_aa: CASSPTDSLGTHGYTF
d_call: .; v_call: TRBV20-1; j_call: TRBJ2-3; clone_size: .; cdr3_nt: TGCAGTGCTAGAGCGGGGCGGGGAAGGGATAATACGCAGTATTTT; cdr3_aa: CSARAGRGRDNTQYF
d_call: TRBD1; v_call: TRBV12-3/TRBV12-4; j_call: TRBJ2-1; clone_size: many; cdr3_nt: TGTGCCAGCAGGGACCGACAGGGCCGCTACAATGAGCAGTTCTTC; cdr3_aa: CASRDRQGRYNEQFF
d_call: TRBD2; v_call: TRBV5-4; j_call: TRBJ2-2; clone_size: .; cdr3_nt: TGTGCCAGCAGTGCGGGACTAGCGACCACGTCCGGGGAGCTGTTTTTT; cdr3_aa: CASSAGLATTSGELFF
d_call: TRBD1; v_call: TRBV29-1; j_call: TRBJ2-3; clone_size: few; cdr3_nt: TGCAGCGTTGAGACCCTCCAGGGGGCTAGCACAGATACGCAGTATTTT; cdr3_aa: CSVETLQGASTDTQYF
d_call: .; v_call: TRBV4-1; j_call: TRBJ1-1; clone_size: .; cdr3_nt: TGCGCCAGCAGCCACGAATGGGGCAGGAACACTGAAGCTTTCTTT; cdr3_aa: CASSHEWGRNTEAFF
d_call: .; v_call: TRBV11-3; j_call: TRBJ2-2; clone_size: many; cdr3_nt: TGTGCCAGCAGCTATCGGACAAGGGGAACCGGGGAGCTGTTTTTT; cdr3_aa: CASSYRTRGTGELFF
d_call: TRBD1; v_call: TRBV11-2; j_call: TRBJ2-1; clone_size: many; cdr3_nt: TGTGCCAGCAGCTTAACGACAGGGGGTTTTGGTGAGCAGTTCTTC; cdr3_aa: CASSLTTGGFGEQFF
d_call: TRBD2; v_call: TRBV7-3; j_call: TRBJ2-3; clone_size: .; cdr3_nt: TGTGCCAGCAGCTCCCTACTAGCGGGGGGGCGAGATACGCAGTATTTT; cdr3_aa: CASSSLLAGGRDTQYF
d_call: .; v_call: TRBV20-1; j_call: TRBJ2-5; clone_size: once; cdr3_nt: TGCAGTGCCTTGGAGAAGGGAGAGACCCAGTACTTC; cdr3_aa: CSALEKGETQYF
d_call: TRBD2; v_call: TRBV12-3/TRBV12-4; j_call: TRBJ2-1; clone_size: once; cdr3_nt: TGTGCCAGCAGTCGGACTAGCGGGGGGCATTACAATGAGCAGTTCTTC; cdr3_aa: CASSRTSGGHYNEQFF